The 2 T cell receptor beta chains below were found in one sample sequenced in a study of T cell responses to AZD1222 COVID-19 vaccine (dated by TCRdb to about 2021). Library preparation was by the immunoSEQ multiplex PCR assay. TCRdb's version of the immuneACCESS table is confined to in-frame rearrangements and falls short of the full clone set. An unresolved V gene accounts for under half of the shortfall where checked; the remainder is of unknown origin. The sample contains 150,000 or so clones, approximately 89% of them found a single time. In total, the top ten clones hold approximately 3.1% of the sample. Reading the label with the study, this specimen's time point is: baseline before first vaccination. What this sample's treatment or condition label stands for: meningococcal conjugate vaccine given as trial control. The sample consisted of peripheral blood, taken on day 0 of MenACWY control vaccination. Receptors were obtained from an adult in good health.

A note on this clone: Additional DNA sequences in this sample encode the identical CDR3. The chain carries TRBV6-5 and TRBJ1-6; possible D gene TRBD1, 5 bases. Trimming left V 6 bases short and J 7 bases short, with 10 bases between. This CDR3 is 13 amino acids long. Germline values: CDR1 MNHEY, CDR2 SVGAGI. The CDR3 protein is CASSPRGNSPLHF. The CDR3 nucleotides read TGTGCCAGCAGCCCCCGGGGGAATTCACCCCTCCACTTT.

The CDR3 nucleotides are TGCGCCAGCAGCCAAGTAACAGGGACTAGCGGGGGTGATACGCAGTATTTT. Translation gives CASSQVTGTSGGDTQYF. The V call is TRBV4-3, the J call TRBJ2-3; 14 nucleotides line up with TRBD2. The length of the CDR3 is 17 residues. CDR1 and CDR2 from the germline V gene are LGHNA and YSLEER. V lost 1 base to trimming and J lost 6 bases; unmatched junction nucleotides: 6.